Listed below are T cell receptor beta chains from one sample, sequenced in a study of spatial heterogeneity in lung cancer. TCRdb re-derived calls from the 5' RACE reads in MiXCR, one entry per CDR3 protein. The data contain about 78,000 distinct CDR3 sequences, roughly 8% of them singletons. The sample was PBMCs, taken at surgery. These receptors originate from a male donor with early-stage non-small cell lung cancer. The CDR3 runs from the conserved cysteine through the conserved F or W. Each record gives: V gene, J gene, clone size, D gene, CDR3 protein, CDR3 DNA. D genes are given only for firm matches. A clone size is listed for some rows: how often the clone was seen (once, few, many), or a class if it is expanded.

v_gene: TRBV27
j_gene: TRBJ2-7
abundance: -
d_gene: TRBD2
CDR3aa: CASSSGGGVYEQYF
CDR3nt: TGTGCCAGCAGTTCCGGCGGGGGAGTTTACGAGCAGTACTTC

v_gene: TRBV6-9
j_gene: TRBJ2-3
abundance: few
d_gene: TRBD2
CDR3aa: CASGAGDTDADTQYF
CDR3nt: TGTGCCAGCGGGGCGGGAGACACGGATGCGGATACGCAGTATTTT

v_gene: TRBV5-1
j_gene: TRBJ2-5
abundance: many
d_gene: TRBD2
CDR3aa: CASSTGLAAETQYF
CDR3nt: TGCGCCAGCAGCACAGGACTAGCTGCAGAGACCCAGTACTTC

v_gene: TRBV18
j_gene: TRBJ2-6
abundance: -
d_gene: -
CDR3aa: CASSPQSQGSSGANVLTF
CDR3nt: TGTGCCAGCTCACCACAGAGCCAGGGAAGCTCTGGGGCCAACGTCCTGACTTTC

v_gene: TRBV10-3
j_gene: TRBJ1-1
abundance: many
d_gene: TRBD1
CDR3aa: CAIRAPGQGTLMNTEAFF
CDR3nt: TGTGCCATCAGGGCACCGGGACAGGGGACCCTCATGAACACTGAAGCTTTCTTT

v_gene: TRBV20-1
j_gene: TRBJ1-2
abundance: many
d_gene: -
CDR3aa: CSARGPGGNGYTF
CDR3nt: TGCAGTGCTAGGGGTCCGGGAGGGAATGGCTACACCTTC

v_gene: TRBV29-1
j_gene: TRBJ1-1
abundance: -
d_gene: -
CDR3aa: CSVVGRQGHTEAFF
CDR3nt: TGCAGCGTTGTGGGCCGCCAGGGTCACACTGAAGCTTTCTTT

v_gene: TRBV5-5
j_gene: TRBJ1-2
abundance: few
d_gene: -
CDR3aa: CASSLYRTETYGYTF
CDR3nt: TGTGCCAGCAGCTTGTATCGGACAGAAACCTATGGCTACACCTTC

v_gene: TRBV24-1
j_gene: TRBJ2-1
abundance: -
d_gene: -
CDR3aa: CATSEGAYNEQFF
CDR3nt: TGTGCCACCTCGGAGGGCGCCTACAATGAGCAGTTCTTC

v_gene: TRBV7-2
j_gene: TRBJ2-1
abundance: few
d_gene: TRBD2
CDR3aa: CASSWVGLAGSSYNEQFF
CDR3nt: TGTGCCAGCAGCTGGGTAGGACTAGCGGGGAGCTCCTACAATGAGCAGTTCTTC

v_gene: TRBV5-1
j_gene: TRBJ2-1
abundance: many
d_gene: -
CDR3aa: CASSLAQGYEQFF
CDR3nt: TGCGCCAGCAGCTTGGCCCAGGGCTATGAGCAGTTCTTC

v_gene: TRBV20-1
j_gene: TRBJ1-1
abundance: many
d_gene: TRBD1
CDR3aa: CSGDRGDLAEAFF
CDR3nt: TGCAGTGGCGACAGGGGCGACTTGGCTGAAGCTTTCTTT

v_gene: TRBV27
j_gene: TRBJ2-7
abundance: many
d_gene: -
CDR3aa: CASSLTPRDEQYF
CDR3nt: TGTGCCAGCAGTTTAACTCCCCGGGACGAGCAGTACTTC

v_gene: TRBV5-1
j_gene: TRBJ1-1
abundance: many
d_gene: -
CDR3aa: CASSLGGTANTEAFF
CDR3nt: TGCGCCAGCAGCTTGGGAGGTACGGCGAACACTGAAGCTTTCTTT